These T cell receptor beta chains were read from a single sample in a study of CD8+ T cells in alopecia areata. Using immunoSEQ multiplex PCR, the repertoire was profiled, and TCRdb retains in-frame clones only, with some absent. This sample carries 90,000 to 150,000 clones, 50% to 55% of them seen once, and the ten largest clones take 0.46%. The sequencing used CD4+ T cells sorted from blood, collected at week 4, from a patient treated with tofacitinib. The source of these receptors is a human donor with alopecia areata. CDR3s include the opening cysteine and the closing phenylalanine or tryptophan. A D gene is named only where the DNA matches it firmly. Clone size is given for some rows only: seen once, a few or many times, or a class if the clone is expanded.

cdr3_aa cdr3_nt j_call v_call clone_size d_call
CASSFPQGTGELFF TGCGCCAGCAGCTTCCCACAGGGGACCGGGGAGCTGTTTTTT TRBJ2-2 TRBV5-1 - TRBD1
CASSEDSTDTQYF TGTGCCAGCAGTGAGGACAGCACAGATACGCAGTATTTT TRBJ2-3 TRBV2 - -
CASSSGKRGLNQPQHF TGTGCCAGCAGCTCAGGAAAACGGGGTCTTAATCAGCCCCAGCATTTT TRBJ1-5 TRBV7-2 - -
CATSPQGGRGSQPQHF TGTGCCACCAGCCCCCAGGGGGGAAGGGGAAGTCAGCCCCAGCATTTT TRBJ1-5 TRBV15 - TRBD1
CSVEKILSYEQYF TGCAGCGTTGAGAAGATCCTCTCCTACGAGCAGTACTTC TRBJ2-7 TRBV29-1 few -
CASSLEQGAGGYTF TGTGCCAGCAGCTTGGAGCAGGGGGCCGGTGGCTACACCTTC TRBJ1-2 TRBV5-6 few TRBD1
CASRPSPNGGTEAFF TGTGCCAGCAGGCCTTCGCCCAACGGTGGTACTGAAGCTTTCTTT TRBJ1-1 TRBV9 - -
CASRTNEKLFF TGCGCCAGCAGAACTAATGAAAAACTGTTTTTT TRBJ1-4 TRBV4-1 few -
CASSLASQPQHF TGTGCCAGCAGCTTAGCCTCTCAGCCCCAGCATTTT TRBJ1-5 TRBV7-9 - -
CASSLGSTPRAQYF TGTGCCAGCAGCCTGGGATCCACCCCCAGGGCCCAGTACTTC TRBJ2-5 TRBV6-5 - -
CAWGHGGETQYF TGTGCCTGGGGACACGGGGGAGAGACCCAGTACTTC TRBJ2-5 TRBV30 - -
CSFWTSGSYEQYF TGCAGCTTCTGGACTAGCGGCTCCTACGAGCAGTACTTC TRBJ2-7 TRBV29-1 - TRBD2
CASSPEREGRSEQFF TGTGCCAGCTCACCCGAGCGGGAGGGCCGCAGTGAGCAGTTCTTC TRBJ2-1 TRBV18 - TRBD2
CASRQPGNTIYF TGTGCCAGCAGGCAACCTGGAAACACCATATATTTT TRBJ1-3 TRBV6-1 - -
CATKFAGSSGNEQFF TGTGCCACCAAATTCGCGGGGTCCTCAGGGAATGAGCAGTTCTTC TRBJ2-1 TRBV27 - -
CASSSQPQHF TGCGCCAGCAGTAGTCAGCCCCAGCATTTT TRBJ1-5 TRBV10-1 few -
CSAGAGQYYGYTF TGCAGCGCTGGTGCCGGACAGTACTATGGCTACACCTTC TRBJ1-2 TRBV29-1 - -
CASSLTGANTEAFF TGCGCCAGCAGCTTGACAGGCGCGAACACTGAAGCTTTCTTT TRBJ1-1 TRBV5-1 - -